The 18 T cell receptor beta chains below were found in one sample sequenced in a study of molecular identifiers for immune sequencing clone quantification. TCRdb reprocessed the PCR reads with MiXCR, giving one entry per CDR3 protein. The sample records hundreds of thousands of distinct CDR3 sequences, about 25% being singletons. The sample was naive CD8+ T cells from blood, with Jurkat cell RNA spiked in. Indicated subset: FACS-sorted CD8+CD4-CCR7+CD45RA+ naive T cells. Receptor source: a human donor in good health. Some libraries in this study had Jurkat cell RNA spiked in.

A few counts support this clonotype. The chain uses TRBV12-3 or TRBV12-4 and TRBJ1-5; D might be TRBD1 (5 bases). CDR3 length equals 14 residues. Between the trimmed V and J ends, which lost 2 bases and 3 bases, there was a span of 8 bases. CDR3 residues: CASSLSDNNQPQHF. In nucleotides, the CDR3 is TGTGCCAGCAGTTTATCGGACAACAATCAGCCCCAGCATTTT.

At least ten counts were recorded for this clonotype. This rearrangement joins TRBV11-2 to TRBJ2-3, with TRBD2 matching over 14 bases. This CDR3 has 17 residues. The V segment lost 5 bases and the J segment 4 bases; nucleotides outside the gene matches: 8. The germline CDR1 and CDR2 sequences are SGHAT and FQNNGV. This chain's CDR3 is CASSLGLAGAFSDTQYF. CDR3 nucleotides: TGTGCCAGCAGCCTGGGACTAGCGGGAGCATTTTCAGATACGCAGTATTTT.

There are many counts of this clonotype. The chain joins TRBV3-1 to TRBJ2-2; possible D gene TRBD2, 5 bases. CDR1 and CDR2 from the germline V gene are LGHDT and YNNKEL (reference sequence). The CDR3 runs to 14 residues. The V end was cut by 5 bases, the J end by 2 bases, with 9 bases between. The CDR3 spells CASSFGVNTGELFF. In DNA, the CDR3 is TGTGCCAGCAGCTTCGGGGTAAACACCGGGGAGCTGTTTTTT.

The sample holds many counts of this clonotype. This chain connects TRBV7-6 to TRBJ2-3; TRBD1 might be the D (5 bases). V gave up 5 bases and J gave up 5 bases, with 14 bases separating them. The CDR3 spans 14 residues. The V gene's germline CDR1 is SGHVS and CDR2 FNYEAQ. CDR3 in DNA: TGTGCCAGCAGCCCCACAAGGGGCGGAGATACGCAGTATTTT. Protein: CASSPTRGGDTQYF.

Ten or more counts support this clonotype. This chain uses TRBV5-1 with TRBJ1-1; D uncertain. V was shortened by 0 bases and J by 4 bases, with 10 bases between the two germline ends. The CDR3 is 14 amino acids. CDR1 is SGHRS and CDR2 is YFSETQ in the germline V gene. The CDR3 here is CASSLGGSFTEAFF. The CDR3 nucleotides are TGCGCCAGCAGCTTGGGAGGTAGTTTCACTGAAGCTTTCTTT.

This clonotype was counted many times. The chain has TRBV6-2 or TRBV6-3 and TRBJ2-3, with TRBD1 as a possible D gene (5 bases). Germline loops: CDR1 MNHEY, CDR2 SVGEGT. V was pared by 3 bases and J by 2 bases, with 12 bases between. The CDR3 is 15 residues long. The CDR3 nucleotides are TGTGCCAGCAGTTATAGTCCAGGGATCACAGATACGCAGTATTTT. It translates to CASSYSPGITDTQYF.

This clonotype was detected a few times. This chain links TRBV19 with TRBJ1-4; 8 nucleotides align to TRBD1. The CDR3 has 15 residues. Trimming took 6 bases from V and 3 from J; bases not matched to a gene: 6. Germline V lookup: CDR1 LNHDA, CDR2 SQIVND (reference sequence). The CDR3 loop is CASSPYRGANEKLFF. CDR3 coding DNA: TGTGCCAGTAGCCCATACAGGGGGGCTAATGAAAAACTGTTTTTT. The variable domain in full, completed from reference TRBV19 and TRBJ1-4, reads DGGITQSPKYLFRKEGQNVTLSCEQNLNHDAMYWYRQDPGQGLRLIYYSQIVNDFQKGDIAEGYSVSREKKESFPLTVTSAQKNPTAFYLCASSPYRGANEKLFFGSGTQLSVL.

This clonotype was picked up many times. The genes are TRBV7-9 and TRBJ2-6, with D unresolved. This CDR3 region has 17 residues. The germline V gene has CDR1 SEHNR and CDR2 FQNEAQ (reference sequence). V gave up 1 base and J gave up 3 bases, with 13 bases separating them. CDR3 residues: CASSLVPQHHGANVLTF. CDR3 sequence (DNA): TGTGCCAGCAGCTTAGTACCCCAGCACCATGGGGCCAACGTCCTGACTTTC.

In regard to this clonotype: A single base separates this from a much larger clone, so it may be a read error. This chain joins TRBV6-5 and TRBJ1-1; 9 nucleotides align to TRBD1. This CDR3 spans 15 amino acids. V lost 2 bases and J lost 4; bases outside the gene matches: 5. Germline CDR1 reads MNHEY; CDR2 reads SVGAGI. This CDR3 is CASSYPMTGGTEAFF. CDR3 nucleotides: TGTGCCAGCAGTTACCCCATGACAGGGGGCACTGAAGCTTTCTTT.

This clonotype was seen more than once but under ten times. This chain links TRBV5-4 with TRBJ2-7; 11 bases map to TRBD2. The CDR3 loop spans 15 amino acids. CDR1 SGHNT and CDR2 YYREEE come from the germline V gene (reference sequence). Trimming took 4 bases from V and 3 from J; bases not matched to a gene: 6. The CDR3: CASSGTGTSGYEQYF. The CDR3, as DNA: TGTGCCAGCAGCGGGACCGGGACTAGCGGCTACGAGCAGTACTTC.

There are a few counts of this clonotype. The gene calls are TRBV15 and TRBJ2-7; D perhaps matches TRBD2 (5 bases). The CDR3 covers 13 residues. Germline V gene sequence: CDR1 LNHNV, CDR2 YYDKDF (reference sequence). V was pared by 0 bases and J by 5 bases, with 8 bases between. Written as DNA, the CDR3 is TGTGCCACCAGCAGAGATGCCGGGGACGAGCAGTACTTC. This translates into CATSRDAGDEQYF. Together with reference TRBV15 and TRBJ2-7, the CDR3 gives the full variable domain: DAMVIQNPRYQVTQFGKPVTLSCSQTLNHNVMYWYQQKSSQAPKLLFHYYDKDFNNEADTPDNFQSRRPNTSFCFLDIRSPGLGDTAMYLCATSRDAGDEQYFGPGTRLTVT.

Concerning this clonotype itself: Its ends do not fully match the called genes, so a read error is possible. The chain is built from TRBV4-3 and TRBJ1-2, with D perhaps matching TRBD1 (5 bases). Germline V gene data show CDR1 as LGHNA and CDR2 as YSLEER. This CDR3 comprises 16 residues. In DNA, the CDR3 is TGCGCCCGCAGCCCCCAATCCGCAGGGCCGGTCTATGGCTACACCTTC. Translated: CARSPQSAGPVYGYTF.

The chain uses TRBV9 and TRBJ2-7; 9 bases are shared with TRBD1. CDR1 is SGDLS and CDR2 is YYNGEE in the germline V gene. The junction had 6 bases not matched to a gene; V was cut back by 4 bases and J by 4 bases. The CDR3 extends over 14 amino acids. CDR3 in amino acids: CASSMGTGIYEQYF. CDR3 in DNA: TGTGCCAGCAGCATGGGGACAGGGATATACGAGCAGTACTTC.

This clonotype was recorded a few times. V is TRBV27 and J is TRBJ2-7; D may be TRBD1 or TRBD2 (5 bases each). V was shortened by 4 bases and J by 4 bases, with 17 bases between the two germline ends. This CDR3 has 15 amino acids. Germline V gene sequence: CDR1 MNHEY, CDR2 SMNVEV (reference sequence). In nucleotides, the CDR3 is TGTGCCAGCAGTTCTTCAGGGTTGGGAGAATACGAGCAGTACTTC. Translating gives CASSSSGLGEYEQYF.

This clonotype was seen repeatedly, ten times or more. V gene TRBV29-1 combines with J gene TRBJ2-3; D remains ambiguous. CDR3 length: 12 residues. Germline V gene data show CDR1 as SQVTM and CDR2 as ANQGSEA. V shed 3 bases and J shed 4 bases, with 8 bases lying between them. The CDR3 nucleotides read TGCAGCGTTGAGGTTAAGCCAGATACGCAGTATTTT. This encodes CSVEVKPDTQYF.

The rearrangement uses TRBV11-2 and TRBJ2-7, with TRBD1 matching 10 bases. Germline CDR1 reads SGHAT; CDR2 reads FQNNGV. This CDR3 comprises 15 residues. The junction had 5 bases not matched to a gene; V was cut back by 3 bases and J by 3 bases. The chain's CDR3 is CASSFYRDRGYEQYF. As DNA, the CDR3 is TGTGCCAGCAGCTTTTACCGGGACAGGGGCTACGAGCAGTACTTC.

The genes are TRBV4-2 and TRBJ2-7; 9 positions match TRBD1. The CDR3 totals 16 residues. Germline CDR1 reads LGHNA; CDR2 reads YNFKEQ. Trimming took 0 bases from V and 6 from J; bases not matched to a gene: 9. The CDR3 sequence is CASSQDQSQGAVEQYF. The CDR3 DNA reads TGTGCCAGCAGCCAAGATCAGTCACAGGGGGCCGTCGAGCAGTACTTC.

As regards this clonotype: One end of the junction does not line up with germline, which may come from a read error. This CDR3 is CASSNSGGTEASF. CDR3 nucleotides: TGCGCCAGCAGCAACTCCGGTGGCACTGAAGCTTCCTTT. The gene calls are TRBV5-1 and TRBJ1-1; no clear D. The CDR3 sequence is 13 residues long. The germline gives CDR1 SGHRS, CDR2 YFSETQ.